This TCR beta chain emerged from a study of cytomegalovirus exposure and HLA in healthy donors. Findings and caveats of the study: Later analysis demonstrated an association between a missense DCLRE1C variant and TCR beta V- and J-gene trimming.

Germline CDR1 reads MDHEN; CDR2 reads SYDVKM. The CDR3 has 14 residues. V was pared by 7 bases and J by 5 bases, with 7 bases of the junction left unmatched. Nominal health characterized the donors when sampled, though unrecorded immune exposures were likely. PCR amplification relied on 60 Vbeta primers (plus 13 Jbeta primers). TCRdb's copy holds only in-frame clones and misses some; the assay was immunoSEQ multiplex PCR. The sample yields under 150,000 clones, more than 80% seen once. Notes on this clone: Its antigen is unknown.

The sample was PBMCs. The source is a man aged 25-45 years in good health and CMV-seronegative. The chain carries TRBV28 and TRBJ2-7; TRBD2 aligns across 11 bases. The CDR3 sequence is CASTPPGLADEQYF. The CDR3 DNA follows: TGTGCCAGCACCCCACCGGGACTAGCGGACGAGCAGTACTTC.